A single sample is the source of the 27 T cell receptor beta chains below, sequenced in a study of T cell repertoires in cytomegalovirus infection. Using its own MiXCR run on the reads, TCRdb lists one record per CDR3 protein. Of 300,000 or so distinct CDR3 sequences in the sample, under 30% are singletons; the top ten hold about 15%. Sequencing was performed on PBMCs. The receptor source for this set is a human donor in good health (CMV status not recorded). Some clones in this sample may be carry-over from other donors' samples.

The chain couples TRBV7-2 to TRBJ2-2; D is tentatively TRBD1 or TRBD2 (5 bases each). Per the germline V gene, CDR1 is SGHTA and CDR2 is FQGNSA. V lost 7 bases and J lost 6, with 12 bases in between. The CDR3 is 13 amino acids. The CDR3 reads CASTQPGPGELFF. CDR3 DNA sequence: TGTGCCAGCACCCAGCCGGGGCCCGGGGAGCTGTTTTTT. Supplemented by reference TRBV7-2 and TRBJ2-2, the full variable domain reads GAGVSQSPSNKVTEKGKDVELRCDPISGHTALYWYRQSLGQGLEFLIYFQGNSAPDKSGLPSDRFSAERTGGSVSTLTIQRTQQEDSAVYLCASTQPGPGELFFGEGSRLTVL.

This clonotype was recorded at least ten times. The V and J genes are TRBV18 and TRBJ1-1; D gene uncertain. CDR3 length: 14 residues. The germline V and J ends were trimmed by 6 bases and 3 bases, with 14 bases remaining between them. Germline CDR1 is KGHSH and CDR2 is LQKENI. The DNA for the CDR3 is TGTGCCAGCTCCCGTACTGACCGCGACACTGAAGCTTTCTTT. Translating gives CASSRTDRDTEAFF.

This CDR3 reads CASSVEEERRETQYF. The DNA of the CDR3 is TGCGCCAGCAGCGTGGAGGAGGAGAGGAGAGAGACCCAGTACTTC. The chain links TRBV5-1 to TRBJ2-5; perhaps TRBD2 as D (5 bases). Germline V gene data show CDR1 as SGHRS and CDR2 as YFSETQ. Between the trimmed V and J ends, which lost 4 bases and 4 bases, there was a span of 17 bases. The CDR3 is made up of 15 amino acids. Combining the CDR3 with reference TRBV5-1 and TRBJ2-5 gives the whole variable domain KAGVTQTPRYLIKTRGQQVTLSCSPISGHRSVSWYQQTPGQGLQFLFEYFSETQRNKGNFPGRFSGRQFSNSRSEMNVSTLELGDSALYLCASSVEEERRETQYFGPGTRLLVL.

This clonotype turned up a few times. The chain uses TRBV20-1 and TRBJ2-1; 12 bases are shared with TRBD2. V shed 1 base and J 9 bases; nucleotides not matched to a gene: 4. CDR1 and CDR2 from the germline V gene are DFQATT and SNEGSKA (reference sequence). The CDR3 spans 14 residues. The CDR3 sequence is CSARGLAGVTEQFF. The CDR3 nucleotides are TGCAGTGCTAGAGGACTAGCGGGAGTAACTGAGCAGTTCTTC.

The chain is built from TRBV5-8 and TRBJ1-6, with TRBD1 as a possible D gene (5 bases). This CDR3 has 15 amino acids. Trimming removed 1 base from V and 2 bases from J, with 7 bases in between. Germline V gene lookup returns CDR1 SGHTS and CDR2 YDEGEE. The CDR3 DNA sequence: TGTGCCAGCAGCTTGCGGGGGACCTATAATTCACCCCTCCACTTT. Translation gives CASSLRGTYNSPLHF.

CDR3 amino acids: CATRGQGNGYTF. CDR3 DNA sequence: TGTGCCACCCGGGGACAGGGAAATGGCTACACCTTC. This rearrangement joins TRBV28 to TRBJ1-2, with 9 bases lining up with TRBD1. CDR1 and CDR2 from the germline V gene are MDHEN and SYDVKM. This CDR3 spans 12 amino acids. Trimming removed 10 bases from V and 6 bases from J; junction bases left unmatched: 6.

This chain connects TRBV7-6 to TRBJ2-4; tentatively, D is TRBD2 (5 bases). The CDR3 extends over 17 amino acids. Germline loops: CDR1 SGHVS, CDR2 FNYEAQ. V lost 5 bases to trimming and J lost 0 bases, with 17 bases between them. CDR3 DNA: TGTGCCAGCAGCGCCGGGGATGGACGGATAGCCAAAAACATTCAGTACTTC. Amino acid sequence: CASSAGDGRIAKNIQYF.

Concerning this clonotype: One end of the junction is discordant with germline, which a read error may explain. V and J are TRBV12-3 or TRBV12-4 and TRBJ2-5; either TRBD1 or TRBD2 may supply D (5 bases each). This CDR3 comprises 15 residues. CDR3 region: CASSSGTIFPETKYF. DNA for the CDR3: TGTGCCAGCAGTTCCGGGACCATCTTCCCAGAGACCAAGTACTTC.

This clonotype was observed at least ten times. CDR3 amino acids: CASSFSSNEQYF. CDR3 bases: TGTGCCAGCAGCTTCAGTTCCAACGAGCAGTACTTC. The J gene is TRBJ2-7, the V gene TRBV7-2, with no clear D. The CDR3 runs to 12 residues. Trimming shortened V by 3 bases and J by 5 bases, and 8 bases separated the two germline ends. The germline V gene encodes CDR1 SGHTA and CDR2 FQGNSA. Full variable domain (outside the CDR3, taken from reference TRBV7-2 and TRBJ2-7): GAGVSQSPSNKVTEKGKDVELRCDPISGHTALYWYRQSLGQGLEFLIYFQGNSAPDKSGLPSDRFSAERTGGSVSTLTIQRTQQEDSAVYLCASSFSSNEQYFGPGTRLTVT.

The chain employs TRBV19 and TRBJ1-1, with D perhaps TRBD1 (6 bases). CDR3 length: 13 residues. Germline values: CDR1 LNHDA, CDR2 SQIVND (reference sequence). Trimming removed 7 bases at V and 4 bases at J, with 13 bases between. CDR3 coding DNA: TGTGCCAGTATGAGGGGACATGGCACTGAAGCTTTCTTT. Its protein is CASMRGHGTEAFF.

The V call is TRBV5-1, the J call TRBJ2-3, with 7 bases identical to TRBD1. Germline CDR1 SGHRS, CDR2 YFSETQ. With V trimmed by 3 bases and J by 3 bases, 10 bases remained unmatched. The CDR3 extends over 16 amino acids. The CDR3 is CASSSTRQGHTDTQYF. CDR3 coding DNA: TGCGCCAGCAGCTCCACCAGACAGGGTCATACAGATACGCAGTATTTT.

Ten or more counts support this clonotype. The chain joins TRBV7-2 to TRBJ2-3; 13 bases align to TRBD2. CDR3 length: 16 amino acids. J lost 4 bases, V lost 2 bases, and 3 bases had no gene match. Germline CDR1 is SGHTA and CDR2 is FQGNSA. The DNA of the CDR3 is TGTGCCAGCAGCTTAACTAGCGGGAGGGTCGCAGATACGCAGTATTTT. It encodes CASSLTSGRVADTQYF.

This clonotype was recorded many times. The J gene is TRBJ2-1, the V gene TRBV7-2; tentatively, D is TRBD1 (5 bases). Trimming shortened V by 0 bases and J by 2 bases, and 8 bases separated the two germline ends. Germline CDR1 is SGHTA and CDR2 is FQGNSA. The length of the CDR3 is 15 residues. DNA of the CDR3: TGTGCCAGCAGCTTAGCTCTGGGGCCCTACAATGAGCAGTTCTTC. Its protein is CASSLALGPYNEQFF. The full variable domain, with the rest looked up from reference TRBV7-2 and TRBJ2-1, is GAGVSQSPSNKVTEKGKDVELRCDPISGHTALYWYRQSLGQGLEFLIYFQGNSAPDKSGLPSDRFSAERTGGSVSTLTIQRTQQEDSAVYLCASSLALGPYNEQFFGPGTRLTVL.

V and J are TRBV12-3 or TRBV12-4 and TRBJ2-2; 13 bases match TRBD2. The length of the CDR3 is 16 residues. After removal of 5 bases from V and 5 bases from J, the junction contained 5 bases not matched to a gene. CDR3 DNA: TGTGCCAGCAGTCGACTAGCGGGAGGCAGGACCGGGGAGCTGTTTTTT. Translated: CASSRLAGGRTGELFF.

The table lists this clonotype with a few counts. This chain links TRBV10-3 with TRBJ2-3, with 12 positions matching TRBD2. Germline lookup yields CDR1 ENHRY and CDR2 SYGVKD. J gave up 9 bases and V 8 bases, and 12 bases lay outside the gene matches. The CDR3 spans 15 residues. The CDR3 DNA reads as TGTGCCATCGGTAGACTAGCGGGAGCTGGGGACACGCAGTATTTT. Protein product: CAIGRLAGAGDTQYF.

The rearrangement links TRBV28 to TRBJ2-7; TRBD1 matches 7 bases. The V gene end was trimmed by 5 bases and the J gene end by 8 bases; junction bases not matched to a gene: 12. Per germline, CDR1 MDHEN and CDR2 SYDVKM. The CDR3 has 14 residues. The CDR3, as DNA: TGTGCCAGCAGTCACACCCTCGAGGGGGCGAAGCAGTACTTC. The encoded protein is CASSHTLEGAKQYF.

The chain combines TRBV3-1 with TRBJ1-6; no reliable D call. The V and J ends lost 1 base and 10 bases respectively, with 11 bases between them. This CDR3 is 14 amino acids long. Germline assignment: CDR1 LGHDT and CDR2 YNNKEL (reference sequence). CDR3 nucleotide sequence: TGTGCCAGCAGCCAAGGGGGAGGTGACTCACCCCTCCACTTT. Protein sequence: CASSQGGGDSPLHF.

This clonotype was observed at least ten times. The V and J genes are TRBV7-2 and TRBJ2-1, with a weak D call TRBD2 (5 bases). Germline V gene lookup returns CDR1 SGHTA and CDR2 FQGNSA. CDR3 length: 15 amino acids. V was clipped by 3 bases and J by 8 bases, with 17 bases between them. The CDR3 reads CASSFVSSSRDEQFF. CDR3 nucleotide sequence: TGTGCCAGCAGCTTTGTGTCGTCTAGCCGGGATGAGCAGTTCTTC. Together with reference TRBV7-2 and TRBJ2-1, the CDR3 gives the full variable domain: GAGVSQSPSNKVTEKGKDVELRCDPISGHTALYWYRQSLGQGLEFLIYFQGNSAPDKSGLPSDRFSAERTGGSVSTLTIQRTQQEDSAVYLCASSFVSSSRDEQFFGPGTRLTVL.

There are a few counts of this clonotype. The V call is TRBV20-1, the J call TRBJ1-6; D might be TRBD1 (6 bases). V was clipped by 5 bases and J by 0 bases, with 14 bases between them. The CDR3 covers 16 residues. The germline gives CDR1 DFQATT, CDR2 SNEGSKA (reference sequence). The CDR3 bases are TGCAGTGCTGGGGACACCCGTAGCTCCTATAATTCACCCCTCCACTTT. Protein: CSAGDTRSSYNSPLHF.

The chain employs TRBV12-3 or TRBV12-4 and TRBJ2-7, with D possibly being TRBD2 (6 bases). This CDR3 is 15 amino acids long. Deletions cut 5 bases from V and 5 bases from J, with 19 bases between. The CDR3 reads CASSPSGTLFHEQYF. In nucleotides, the CDR3 is TGTGCCAGCAGTCCCTCCGGGACTCTCTTCCACGAGCAGTACTTC.

The rearrangement joins TRBV6-1 to TRBJ1-3, with D possibly being TRBD1 (5 bases). The CDR3 is 13 amino acids. Germline V gene sequence: CDR1 MNHNS, CDR2 SASEGT. Trimming cost V 7 bases and J 4 bases, with 11 bases left between them. Written as DNA, the CDR3 is TGTGCCAGCACCCTGACAGACGGAAACACCATATATTTT. Its protein product is CASTLTDGNTIYF.

This clonotype was counted at least ten times. The gene calls are TRBV7-2 and TRBJ1-2, with D perhaps matching TRBD1 (6 bases). V lost 5 bases and J 0 bases, leaving 10 bases between the germline ends. CDR1 and CDR2 from the germline V gene are SGHTA and FQGNSA. The CDR3 covers 14 residues. In nucleotides, the CDR3 is TGTGCCAGCAGCCGACAGGAAGCTAACTATGGCTACACCTTC. This translates into CASSRQEANYGYTF.

This clonotype was observed many times. The chain recombines TRBV10-3 with TRBJ2-7, with TRBD2 matching over 8 bases. The CDR3 consists of 14 residues. V was clipped by 2 bases and J by 5 bases; unmatched bases: 5. CDR1 is ENHRY, CDR2 SYGVKD, per germline. The CDR3 sequence: CAISEVAGGNEQYF. The CDR3, as DNA: TGTGCCATCAGTGAGGTTGCGGGGGGCAACGAGCAGTACTTC.

This clonotype was seen many times. This rearrangement joins TRBV7-6 to TRBJ1-1, with D possibly being TRBD1 (6 bases). In germline, CDR1 is SGHVS, CDR2 FNYEAQ. This CDR3 is 14 amino acids long. V lost 1 base to trimming and J lost 3 bases, with 9 bases between them. CDR3 coding DNA: TGTGCCAGCAGCTTAGAGAGGGGGGACACTGAAGCTTTCTTT. Protein product: CASSLERGDTEAFF.

This clonotype was counted at least ten times. The J gene is TRBJ2-2, the V gene TRBV7-8; no clear D. The germline V gene encodes CDR1 SGHVS and CDR2 FQNEAQ. V was cut by 2 bases and J by 6 bases, with 13 bases left in between. This CDR3 has 15 residues. CDR3 amino acids: CASSLRLSGAGELFF. The CDR3 nucleotides are TGTGCCAGCAGCTTAAGGTTGAGTGGTGCCGGGGAGCTGTTTTTT.

The chain employs TRBV2 and TRBJ2-3; D perhaps matches TRBD1 (6 bases). The CDR3 covers 15 residues. The germline gives CDR1 SNHLY, CDR2 FYNNEI. Trimming left V 4 bases short and J 1 base short, with 12 bases between. DNA of the CDR3: TGTGCCAGCAGTGTTACAGGGATAGGCACAGATACGCAGTATTTT. Amino acid sequence: CASSVTGIGTDTQYF. The full variable domain, with the rest looked up from reference TRBV2 and TRBJ2-3, is EPEVTQTPSHQVTQMGQEVILRCVPISNHLYFYWYRQILGQKVEFLVSFYNNEISEKSEIFDDQFSVERPDGSNFTLKIRSTKLEDSAMYFCASSVTGIGTDTQYFGPGTRLTVL.

The chain links TRBV30 to TRBJ1-5; 9 bases agree with TRBD1. The CDR3 spans 17 residues. Germline V lookup: CDR1 GTSNPN, CDR2 SVGIG (reference sequence). V was pared by 2 bases and J by 0 bases, with 8 bases of the junction left unmatched. The CDR3 protein is CAWSRATGGNSNQPQHF. CDR3 nucleotide sequence: TGTGCCTGGAGTAGGGCGACAGGGGGAAATAGCAATCAGCCCCAGCATTTT.